This T cell receptor beta chain was sequenced for a study of blood T cell repertoires in COVID-19. CDR1 is LGHNA, CDR2 YNFKEQ, per germline. Between the trimmed V and J ends, which lost 3 bases and 4 bases, there was a span of 12 bases. The CDR3 sequence is 14 residues long. Sequenced by immunoSEQ multiplex PCR; TCRdb stores in-frame clones only, minus some. The table lists just under 350,000 clones, 83% of them singletons. Sequencing was done on a sample of peripheral blood. The chain recombines TRBV4-2 with TRBJ1-2, with D hard to call. The receptor comes from a man aged 30 to 39 with active or convalescent COVID-19. This CDR3 is CASSQATMVYGYTF. CDR3 bases: TGTGCCAGCAGCCAGGCCACAATGGTCTATGGCTACACCTTC.